These 22 T cell receptor beta chains came from one sample sequenced in a study of T cell repertoires in cytomegalovirus infection (dated 2019 in TCRdb). The treatment or condition tag for this specimen amounts to: in vitro stimulation with specific CMV peptide epitopes to enrich CMV-specific T cells. These receptors are not linked to any known antigen. The run used an Illumina HiSeq 1500. The public reads were reanalyzed by TCRdb: fastp trimming at Q25, MiXCR alignment, in-frame beta chains only. Records with the same CDR3 protein are collapsed into one entry carrying the most frequent genes and DNA. Across this sample there are around 770,000 distinct CDR3 sequences, with about 28% seen only once. The ten biggest clones cover less than 15% of the sample. Specimen: cultured CD8+ T cells from PBMCs, collected from culture after CMV antigen stimulation. Receptors were obtained from a human donor in good health (CMV status not recorded). Some clones in this sample may be carry-over from other donors' samples.

This clonotype was seen ten or more times. This chain links TRBV6-5 with TRBJ2-5; the D is unclear. The CDR3 has 18 amino acids. V gave up 0 bases and J gave up 4 bases, with 21 bases separating them. CDR1 is MNHEY, CDR2 SVGAGI, per germline. CDR3 loop: CASSYSKGVLTSTETQYF. DNA for the CDR3: TGTGCCAGCAGTTACTCGAAGGGCGTATTGACCTCGACAGAGACCCAGTACTTC.

CDR3 DNA sequence: TGCGCCAGCAGCCAAGATATGAAACTCGGCACTGAAGCTTTCTTT. Translation: CASSQDMKLGTEAFF. The chain couples TRBV4-3 to TRBJ1-1; D is ambiguous. The CDR3 loop spans 15 amino acids. V was shortened by 0 bases and J by 4 bases, with 12 bases between the two germline ends. Looked up from germline, CDR1 is LGHNA and CDR2 is YSLEER.

The chain combines TRBV12-3 or TRBV12-4 with TRBJ1-1; the match to TRBD1 covers 8 bases. The ends lost 7 bases at V and 4 bases at J; junction bases unmatched: 8. The CDR3 contains 14 residues. The CDR3 nucleotides are TGTGCCAGCACCACGGACAGGGAACCCACTGAAGCTTTCTTT. Amino acids: CASTTDREPTEAFF.

V gene TRBV20-1 combines with J gene TRBJ1-2, with TRBD1 matching over 7 bases. Germline V gene data show CDR1 as DFQATT and CDR2 as SNEGSKA (reference sequence). This CDR3 region has 14 residues. V lost 1 base to trimming and J lost 4 bases; unmatched junction nucleotides: 6. CDR3 loop: CSARARDSTYGYTF. The CDR3 nucleotides are TGCAGTGCTAGAGCCCGGGACAGCACCTATGGCTACACCTTC.

Remarks on this clonotype: A much larger clone lies a single base off, so this may be a read error. CDR3 bases: TGTGCCAACAGCAGTCTCCGGAGGGGAAAAAATTCACCCCTCCACTTT. Its translation is CANSSLRRGKNSPLHF. The chain combines TRBV6-8 with TRBJ1-6, with D possibly matching TRBD1 (5 bases). V was cut by 10 bases and J by 7 bases, with 23 bases left in between. The length of the CDR3 is 16 residues. The germline gives CDR1 MNHGY, CDR2 SAAAGT.

The chain links TRBV6-5 to TRBJ2-3; D remains ambiguous. From germline, CDR1 is MNHEY and CDR2 SVGAGI. Deletions cut 1 base from V and 5 bases from J, with 7 bases between. CDR3 length: 13 residues. The CDR3 sequence: CASSYFEGDTQYF. The CDR3 DNA reads as TGTGCCAGCAGTTACTTCGAAGGAGATACGCAGTATTTT.

This clonotype was counted between two and nine times. The CDR3 is CASSPSGTADQQYF. The CDR3 DNA is TGCGCCAGCAGCCCGTCCGGGACAGCGGACCAGCAGTACTTC. The V gene is TRBV4-1, the J gene TRBJ2-7, with 7 bases identical to TRBD1. V gave up 4 bases and J gave up 8 bases; unmatched junction bases: 11. CDR1 and CDR2 (germline): MGHRA, YSYEKL. CDR3 length: 14 amino acids.

The sample holds a few counts of this clonotype. The rearrangement links TRBV7-4 to TRBJ1-2, with a possible D match to TRBD1 (6 bases). The V end lost 5 bases, the J end lost 5 bases, and 18 bases lay between the germline ends. Germline lookup yields CDR1 SGHVT and CDR2 SQSDAQ. The CDR3 loop spans 15 amino acids. CDR3 DNA: TGTGCCAGCAGCGGAAGCGCCAGGGGCTTTTATGGCTACACCTTC. This encodes CASSGSARGFYGYTF.

The chain employs TRBV15 and TRBJ2-2, with 8 bases aligning to TRBD1. CDR1 and CDR2 (germline): LNHNV, YYDKDF (reference sequence). The V gene end was trimmed by 3 bases and the J gene end by 4 bases; junction bases not matched to a gene: 13. This CDR3 has 18 amino acids. The CDR3 sequence is CATSSRTGPRSATGELFF. The CDR3 DNA sequence: TGTGCCACCAGCAGTAGGACAGGGCCCCGATCAGCCACCGGGGAGCTGTTTTTT.

This clonotype has just a few counts. The gene calls are TRBV28 and TRBJ1-2, with D maybe TRBD1 (5 bases). Germline CDR1 reads MDHEN; CDR2 reads SYDVKM. CDR3 size: 15 residues. Trimming cost V 5 bases and J 7 bases, with 20 bases left between them. The CDR3 DNA sequence: TGTGCCAGCAGTACCCGAAGAGCAGGGAAAGCTGGCTACACCTTC. It encodes CASSTRRAGKAGYTF.

V gene TRBV7-4 combines with J gene TRBJ2-4; TRBD1 agrees at 8 bases. There are 16 residues in the CDR3. V trimming: 4 bases; J trimming: 5 bases; junction bases outside the gene matches: 10. Germline values: CDR1 SGHVT, CDR2 SQSDAQ. The CDR3 protein is CASSSPDRANQNIQYF. CDR3 coding DNA: TGTGCCAGCAGCTCACCGGACAGGGCGAACCAAAACATTCAGTACTTC.

This clonotype was detected only a few times. The chain joins TRBV19 to TRBJ1-1; D call uncertain. Deletions cut 6 bases from V and 1 base from J, with 9 bases between. Germline values: CDR1 LNHDA, CDR2 SQIVND (reference sequence). CDR3 length equals 13 residues. CDR3: CASRHRENTEAFF. The CDR3 DNA reads TGTGCCAGTAGACATAGGGAGAACACTGAAGCTTTCTTT.

In its sample, this clonotype was seen a few times. The chain employs TRBV2 and TRBJ2-2, with TRBD2 matching 15 bases. The CDR3 extends over 20 amino acids. J lost 0 bases, V lost 3 bases, and 8 bases had no gene match. Germline values: CDR1 SNHLY, CDR2 FYNNEI. Written as DNA, the CDR3 is TGTGCCAGCAGTGATGGGGGACTAGCGGGGGGACCCGCGAACACCGGGGAGCTGTTTTTT. Protein sequence: CASSDGGLAGGPANTGELFF.

A single count supports this clonotype. The chain links TRBV4-1 to TRBJ2-5; D might be TRBD2 (7 bases). Trimming left V 3 bases short and J 3 bases short, with 14 bases between. CDR3 size: 15 residues. Germline CDR1 and CDR2: MGHRA and YSYEKL. CDR3 DNA: TGCGCCAGCAGCCAGCCGGGGGGCATGGAAGAGACCCAGTACTTC. As protein: CASSQPGGMEETQYF.

This clonotype was seen a handful of times. The V and J genes are TRBV3-1 and TRBJ2-7; a possible D gene is TRBD2 (5 bases). The germline gives CDR1 LGHDT, CDR2 YNNKEL (reference sequence). Trimming shortened V by 0 bases and J by 9 bases, and 9 bases separated the two germline ends. The CDR3 spans 12 residues. The CDR3 DNA is TGTGCCAGCAGCCAAGACTGGACTGTGCAGTACTTC. Protein: CASSQDWTVQYF.

The rearrangement uses TRBV7-9 and TRBJ2-1; 12 nucleotides agree with TRBD1. The trim removed 0 bases at V and 10 bases at J, leaving 4 bases unmatched. Looked up from germline, CDR1 is SEHNR and CDR2 is FQNEAQ (reference sequence). CDR3 size: 15 residues. CDR3 amino acids: CASSLARDRGPEQFF. In nucleotides, the CDR3 is TGTGCCAGCAGCTTAGCGCGGGACAGGGGGCCGGAGCAGTTCTTC. The whole variable domain, remainder taken from reference TRBV7-9 and TRBJ2-1, is DTGVSQNPRHKITKRGQNVTFRCDPISEHNRLYWYRQTLGQGPEFLTYFQNEAQLEKSRLLSDRFSAERPKGSFSTLEIQRTEQGDSAMYLCASSLARDRGPEQFFGPGTRLTVL.

This clonotype was recorded at least ten times. This chain links TRBV7-9 with TRBJ2-7, with a tentative D call TRBD1 (6 bases). This CDR3 is built from 14 residues. Between the trimmed V and J ends, which lost 5 bases and 5 bases, there was a span of 16 bases. In germline, CDR1 is SEHNR, CDR2 FQNEAQ (reference sequence). The CDR3 spells CASSPRLQGHEQYF. The CDR3 DNA follows: TGTGCCAGCAGCCCCCGACTACAGGGCCACGAGCAGTACTTC.

This clonotype was observed a few times. The CDR3, as DNA: TGTGCCAGCAGTTATGGACAGCCGTACGAGCAGTACGTC. It encodes CASSYGQPYEQYV. This chain connects TRBV6-2 or TRBV6-3 to TRBJ2-7; TRBD1 might be the D (6 bases). With 3 bases removed from V and 4 bases from J, the gap between germline ends came to 10 bases. Germline CDR1 is MNHEY and CDR2 is SVGEGT. The CDR3 length is 13 residues.

There are many counts of this clonotype. V and J are TRBV6-1 and TRBJ2-1; TRBD2 might be the D (5 bases). The CDR3 is 13 amino acids. Trimming took off 5 bases at V and 7 bases at J, with 12 bases between the two ends. Germline V gene lookup returns CDR1 MNHNS and CDR2 SASEGT. The CDR3 spells CASSTGFFNEQFF. The CDR3, as DNA: TGTGCCAGCAGTACGGGATTCTTTAATGAGCAGTTCTTC.

This clonotype has ten or more counts. J is TRBJ2-3 and V is TRBV6-2 or TRBV6-3, with 8 bases that match TRBD1. V was pared by 1 base and J by 2 bases, with 5 bases of the junction left unmatched. Per the germline V gene, CDR1 is MNHEY and CDR2 is SVGEGT. The CDR3 sequence is 16 residues long. The CDR3 nucleotides are TGTGCCAGCAGTTACTTGACAGGGGATATCACAGATACGCAGTATTTT. Its protein product is CASSYLTGDITDTQYF.

There are a few counts of this clonotype. One junction end does not reproduce the germline sequence, and a read error may be involved. The genes are TRBV5-4 and TRBJ1-6, with D possibly being TRBD1 (5 bases). This CDR3 region has 15 residues. In germline, CDR1 is SGHNT, CDR2 YYREEE (reference sequence). For the CDR3, the DNA is TGTGCCAGCAGCTTGAGGTCGGGGGGAGTTTCACCCCTTCACTTT. It specifies CASSLRSGGVSPLHF.

The rearrangement joins TRBV3-1 to TRBJ1-4; 7 positions match TRBD1. The CDR3 is 18 amino acids. V trimming: 4 bases; J trimming: 6 bases; junction bases outside the gene matches: 17. Germline V lookup: CDR1 LGHDT, CDR2 YNNKEL (reference sequence). Here the CDR3 reads CASSRRVESGTDHEKLFF. The CDR3 region has the DNA TGTGCCAGCAGCCGGCGAGTTGAGAGCGGGACAGATCATGAAAAACTGTTTTTT.